The clone carrying this T cell receptor beta chain was recorded once. The antigen is unknown. This record belongs to a study of T cell responses to AZD1222 COVID-19 vaccine. Whole-study results and caveats: Across spike, vaccine-associated CD4 TCRs were found, dominant at 160-218 and 743-854. Samples come after the peak T cell response, not at day 14. Per reports, nearly half of all spike-specific TCRs target regions that are unmutated in variants.

Assay: immunoSEQ multiplex PCR; the TCRdb copy retains only in-frame clones and omits some. The sample holds about 180,000 clones; roughly 91% are singletons and the top ten take roughly 26%. The V end was cut by 5 bases, the J end by 6 bases, with 8 bases between. Germline CDR1 and CDR2: SGHDT and YYEEEE. There are 11 residues in the CDR3. The receptor was isolated from an adult who received the AZD1222 COVID-19 vaccine. Material: peripheral blood, obtained 28 days after the second AZD1222 dose. The V and J genes are TRBV5-6 and TRBJ1-2; D uncertain. The CDR3 reads CASSLKDGYTF. The CDR3, as DNA: TGTGCCAGCAGTTTGAAGGATGGCTACACCTTC.